Below are 23 T cell receptor beta chains sequenced from a single sample in a study of Graves' ophthalmopathy and Graves' hyperthyroidism. Using RNA transcripts, the TCR beta CDR3 regions were amplified. HTBI primers were used in a first-round RT-PCR, which preceded a second-round multiplex PCR. Using its own MiXCR run on the multiplex PCR reads, TCRdb lists one record per CDR3 protein. In the table there are about 740,000 distinct CDR3 sequences, 40% of which are singletons. The source material was peripheral blood. The source of these receptors is an adult man with Graves' ophthalmopathy.

The chain uses TRBV7-6 and TRBJ2-7, with D possibly matching TRBD2 (6 bases). This CDR3 region has 14 residues. V was shortened by 6 bases and J by 6 bases, with 18 bases between the two germline ends. The V gene's germline CDR1 is SGHVS and CDR2 FNYEAQ. For the CDR3, the DNA is TGTGCCAGCAGTCAGGGACTGTCAAGCGGCGAGCAGTACTTC. This codes for CASSQGLSSGEQYF.

J is TRBJ1-4 and V is TRBV19, with D possibly matching TRBD1 (5 bases). Germline CDR1 LNHDA, CDR2 SQIVND (reference sequence). There are 15 residues in the CDR3. V lost 9 bases to trimming and J lost 8 bases, with 22 bases between them. CDR3: CASSARGEIWEKLFF. The CDR3 DNA reads as TGTGCCAGCAGTGCTCGGGGGGAGATATGGGAAAAACTGTTTTTT.

For the CDR3, the DNA is TGTGCCACCGGCCAGGGGATTGATCAGCCCCAGCATTTT. This gives the protein CATGQGIDQPQHF. The chain links TRBV24-1 to TRBJ1-5; D might be TRBD1 (6 bases). Germline V CDR1 and CDR2: KGHDR, SFDVKD. This CDR3 region has 13 residues. The V and J ends lost 9 bases and 5 bases respectively, with 13 bases between them.

This clonotype showed up just a few times. One end of the junction does not line up with germline, which may come from a read error. This chain uses TRBV5-1 with TRBJ2-5; 9 bases match TRBD1. Germline V gene lookup returns CDR1 SGHRS and CDR2 YFSETQ. The length of the CDR3 is 15 residues. The CDR3 reads CASSPRTGEGETQYF. DNA for the CDR3: TGTGCCAGCAGCCCTCGGACAGGGGAGGGGGAGACCCAGTACTTC.

This sequence joins TRBV14 and TRBJ1-6; D not resolved. The CDR3 covers 10 residues. Germline CDR1 SGHDN, CDR2 FVKESK. V lost 9 bases to trimming and J lost 5 bases, with 2 bases between them. The chain's CDR3 is CARHNSPLHF. In DNA form, the CDR3 reads TGTGCCAGGCATAATTCACCCCTCCACTTT.

The V call is TRBV19, the J call TRBJ2-7; 9 bases match TRBD1. The V segment lost 5 bases and the J segment 1 base; nucleotides outside the gene matches: 6. Germline CDR1 reads LNHDA; CDR2 reads SQIVND (reference sequence). This CDR3 has 15 amino acids. CDR3 sequence reads: CASSPKGQGSYEQYF. The CDR3 DNA follows: TGTGCCAGTAGTCCCAAGGGACAGGGTTCCTACGAGCAGTACTTC. Drawing the rest from reference TRBV19 and TRBJ2-7, the complete variable domain is DGGITQSPKYLFRKEGQNVTLSCEQNLNHDAMYWYRQDPGQGLRLIYYSQIVNDFQKGDIAEGYSVSREKKESFPLTVTSAQKNPTAFYLCASSPKGQGSYEQYFGPGTRLTVT.

As to this clonotype: The junction and the germline gene differ at one end; a read error may be behind it. V is TRBV25-1 and J is TRBJ1-3; D may be TRBD1 (6 bases). This CDR3 region has 15 residues. Germline V gene lookup returns CDR1 MGHDK and CDR2 SYGVNS. The CDR3 loop reads CASSESLGAGNAIYF. The DNA for the CDR3 is TGTGCCAGCAGTGAATCCTTGGGGGCTGGAAACGCCATATATTTT.

This clonotype was counted many times. The chain uses TRBV7-9 and TRBJ2-2; 7 bases match TRBD1. Losses at the gene ends were 5 bases for V and 4 bases for J; bases not matched to a gene: 1. CDR3 length equals 13 residues. Per germline, CDR1 SEHNR and CDR2 FQNEAQ (reference sequence). The chain's CDR3 is CASSPGGTGELFF. The CDR3 DNA sequence: TGTGCCAGCAGCCCAGGGGGCACCGGGGAGCTGTTTTTT.

With regard to this clonotype: A much more abundant neighbour one base away suggests this may be a read error. Likely a read error: the CDR3 ends without its conserved phenylalanine or tryptophan. This chain joins TRBV7-9 and TRBJ1-1; possibly TRBD1 for D (6 bases). The CDR3 is 11 residues long. CDR1 and CDR2 from the germline V gene are SEHNR and FQNEAQ (reference sequence). Trimming left V 6 bases short and J 11 bases short, with 13 bases between. CDR3 nucleotide sequence: TGTGCCAGCAGGGAAGAGGGGGGGGCTTTCCTT. It translates to CASREEGGAFL.

The chain recombines TRBV29-1 with TRBJ1-2; D is possibly TRBD1 (5 bases). The germline V gene has CDR1 SQVTM and CDR2 ANQGSEA. The CDR3 covers 11 residues. CDR3 sequence: CRLGGNYGYTF. For the CDR3, the DNA is TGCCGCTTGGGGGGTAACTATGGCTACACCTTC.

This clonotype has a handful of counts. The chain uses TRBV25-1 and TRBJ2-3; 14 bases are shared with TRBD2. Germline-derived CDR1 and CDR2 are MGHDK and SYGVNS. The CDR3 is made up of 17 amino acids. The V segment lost 3 bases and the J segment 4 bases; nucleotides outside the gene matches: 6. Written as DNA, the CDR3 is TGTGCCAGCAGTGACACATCGACTAGCGGGGGGGCAGATACGCAGTATTTT. Protein product: CASSDTSTSGGADTQYF.

The chain uses TRBV10-3 and TRBJ2-5; no clear D gene. Per germline, CDR1 ENHRY and CDR2 SYGVKD. V was clipped by 10 bases and J by 5 bases, with 20 bases between them. The length of the CDR3 is 14 residues. CDR3 sequence reads: CATRNQERWETQYF. The DNA for the CDR3 is TGTGCCACTCGGAACCAAGAGAGATGGGAGACCCAGTACTTC.

The rearrangement links TRBV6-5 to TRBJ2-7; maybe TRBD2 (5 bases). The CDR3 extends over 14 amino acids. The germline V and J ends were trimmed by 0 bases and 1 base, with 7 bases remaining between them. Germline loops: CDR1 MNHEY, CDR2 SVGAGI. CDR3 sequence: CASSYSRTSYEQYF. DNA of the CDR3: TGTGCCAGCAGTTACTCGCGGACTTCCTACGAGCAGTACTTC.

This chain connects TRBV15 to TRBJ1-6; D call uncertain. The CDR3 has 14 residues. Between the trimmed V and J ends, which lost 3 bases and 9 bases, there was a span of 12 bases. Germline assignment: CDR1 LNHNV and CDR2 YYDKDF (reference sequence). Written as DNA, the CDR3 is TGTGCCACCAGCAGCGGCCCCGACGGTTCACCCCTCCACTTT. Translating it yields CATSSGPDGSPLHF.

There are many counts of this clonotype. The chain combines TRBV11-2 with TRBJ1-1; TRBD1 aligns across 7 bases. Germline V gene lookup returns CDR1 SGHAT and CDR2 FQNNGV. Germline trimming cut 5 bases from V and 5 bases from J; bases unmatched to any gene: 11. The CDR3 runs to 15 residues. CDR3 loop: CASSGETGRRTEAFF. CDR3 in DNA: TGTGCCAGCAGCGGGGAGACAGGGCGACGAACTGAAGCTTTCTTT.

The chain joins TRBV6-5 to TRBJ1-6; maybe TRBD1 (6 bases). This CDR3 is built from 15 residues. V lost 4 bases and J lost 7, with 14 bases in between. From germline, CDR1 is MNHEY and CDR2 SVGAGI. CDR3 in amino acids: CASSSLDSNNSPLHF. In nucleotides, the CDR3 is TGTGCCAGCAGTTCCCTGGACAGCAACAATTCACCCCTCCACTTT.

This clonotype was observed a few times. V gene TRBV9 combines with J gene TRBJ1-1, with a possible D match to TRBD1 (5 bases). V was clipped by 0 bases and J by 6 bases, with 15 bases between them. Germline V gives CDR1 SGDLS, CDR2 YYNGEE. The CDR3 runs 15 residues. The CDR3 DNA sequence: TGTGCCAGCAGCGTAGCTTGGGGGGTTCCTTCTGAAGCTTTCTTT. It yields the protein CASSVAWGVPSEAFF.

This clonotype was counted only a few times. This sequence joins TRBV7-2 and TRBJ2-5; 7 nucleotides agree with TRBD1. The CDR3 length is 15 residues. CDR1 is SGHTA and CDR2 is FQGNSA in the germline V gene. Germline trimming cut 0 bases from V and 1 base from J; bases unmatched to any gene: 2. CDR3 nucleotides: TGTGCCAGCAGCTTAGCGCCAGGGGGCCAAGAGACCCAGTACTTC. Encoded protein: CASSLAPGGQETQYF.

This clonotype has ten or more counts. The chain uses TRBV19 and TRBJ1-6, with TRBD1 matching over 7 bases. V gave up 6 bases and J gave up 10 bases; unmatched junction bases: 9. The CDR3 is 14 amino acids. CDR1 and CDR2 from the germline V gene are LNHDA and SQIVND (reference sequence). CDR3 DNA sequence: TGTGCCAGTAGCCGCGGACAGGTCGCATCACCCCTCCACTTT. It encodes CASSRGQVASPLHF.

The chain is built from TRBV12-3 or TRBV12-4 and TRBJ1-1; possible D gene TRBD1, 5 bases. Between the trimmed V and J ends, which lost 3 bases and 1 base, there was a span of 12 bases. The CDR3 runs to 15 residues. The CDR3, as DNA: TGTGCCAGCAGTTTGGGACGGAGCGGGAACACTGAAGCTTTCTTT. It encodes CASSLGRSGNTEAFF.

Of note for this clonotype: A read error is possible here, since a much larger clone lies one base away. The gene calls are TRBV15 and TRBJ1-5, with TRBD1 matching 11 bases. CDR1 LNHNV and CDR2 YYDKDF come from the germline V gene (reference sequence). V was pared by 4 bases and J by 9 bases, with 8 bases of the junction left unmatched. The CDR3 length is 15 residues. CDR3 in DNA: TGTGCCACCAGCACCGGACAGGGGGCCTTTCGGCCCCAGCATTTT. This encodes CATSTGQGAFRPQHF.

This chain links TRBV20-1 with TRBJ2-7; D is perhaps TRBD1 (5 bases). The V end lost 0 bases, the J end lost 2 bases, and 11 bases lay between the germline ends. This CDR3 has 14 amino acids. Per the germline V gene, CDR1 is DFQATT and CDR2 is SNEGSKA (reference sequence). DNA for the CDR3: TGCAGTGCTAGAGATCCAGGGTTGGCCTACGAGCAGTACTTC. Translating it yields CSARDPGLAYEQYF.

The rearrangement links TRBV29-1 to TRBJ2-3; 7 bases map to TRBD2. Trimming cost V 0 bases and J 1 base; bases outside gene matches: 4. In germline, CDR1 is SQVTM, CDR2 ANQGSEA. The CDR3 is made up of 15 amino acids. Here the CDR3 DNA reads TGCAGCGTTGAAGATTGGGGGGGACGCACAGATACGCAGTATTTT. Protein sequence: CSVEDWGGRTDTQYF.